Presented here are 9 T cell receptor beta chains from one specimen sequenced in a study of monozygotic twins with inflammatory bowel disease. TCRdb re-called the 5' RACE reads and gives one entry per CDR3 protein, without DNA. This table holds 400,000 to 500,000 distinct CDR3 sequences. The material sequenced was blood. These receptors were collected from a human donor with ulcerative colitis or Crohn's disease, or a healthy co-twin of an affected twin (not recorded which).

The V call is TRBV12-3 or TRBV12-4, the J call TRBJ1-5; there is no DNA to check the TCRdb D call of TRBD1. The CDR3 consists of 16 residues. This CDR3 is CASSLGTDNSNQPQHF.

The J gene is TRBJ2-3, the V gene TRBV18. The germline gives CDR1 KGHSH, CDR2 LQKENI. The CDR3 contains 13 residues. This CDR3 reads CASSPYLPDTQYF.

V and J are TRBV5-1 and TRBJ2-3; TCRdb's assignment of TRBD2 cannot be checked, as there is no DNA. The CDR3 covers 14 residues. Germline CDR1 and CDR2: SGHRS and YFSETQ. Here the CDR3 reads CASSSSGSKDTQYF.

CDR3 residues: CASSLWTLGQGSTDTQYF. The chain uses TRBV5-1 and TRBJ2-3; TCRdb's D gene call, TRBD1, goes unchecked for lack of DNA. The CDR3 spans 18 residues. Germline CDR1 reads SGHRS; CDR2 reads YFSETQ.

This chain links TRBV5-5 with TRBJ1-1; TCRdb proposes TRBD1, but this gene call is untestable without DNA. The germline V gene encodes CDR1 SGHKS and CDR2 YYEKEE (reference sequence). The CDR3 consists of 16 residues. This CDR3 reads CASSKAPGQVNTEAFF.

The chain couples TRBV28 to TRBJ2-5; checking the TCRdb D call of TRBD1 is not possible without DNA. This CDR3 is 17 amino acids long. Per the germline V gene, CDR1 is MDHEN and CDR2 is SYDVKM. The chain's CDR3 is CASSLPRQGAKRRSQYF.

The genes are TRBV11-2 and TRBJ2-4; TCRdb designates TRBD1, a call that cannot be tested without DNA. Looked up from germline, CDR1 is SGHAT and CDR2 is FQNNGV. The CDR3 consists of 18 residues. The chain's CDR3 is CASRKMAGQGVNKNIQYF.

This chain joins TRBV7-2 and TRBJ2-1; the D gene TCRdb calls, TRBD1, cannot be checked with no DNA. From germline, CDR1 is SGHTA and CDR2 FQGNSA. This CDR3 region has 16 residues. CDR3 region: CASSLGGQGIGNEQFF.

The chain joins TRBV6-1 to TRBJ2-3; TCRdb calls TRBD2, which cannot be checked without DNA. The length of the CDR3 is 19 residues. Germline CDR1 reads MNHNS; CDR2 reads SASEGT. CDR3 residues: CASSLGRTSGGSSTDTQYF.